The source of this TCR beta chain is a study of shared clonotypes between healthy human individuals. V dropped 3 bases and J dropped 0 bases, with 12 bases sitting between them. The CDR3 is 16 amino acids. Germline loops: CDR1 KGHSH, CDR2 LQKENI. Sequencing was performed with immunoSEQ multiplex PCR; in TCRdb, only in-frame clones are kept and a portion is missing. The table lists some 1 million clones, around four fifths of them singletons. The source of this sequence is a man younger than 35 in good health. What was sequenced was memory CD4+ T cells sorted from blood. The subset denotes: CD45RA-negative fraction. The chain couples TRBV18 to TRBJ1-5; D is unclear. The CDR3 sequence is CASSPSVSNSNQPQHF. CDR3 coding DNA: TGTGCCAGCTCACCGTCGGTTTCTAATAGCAATCAGCCCCAGCATTTT.